This TCR beta chain came from a study of T cell repertoires in aging, cancer and after chemotherapy. The wider study: Six age groups, ranging from 30 or younger to 70 or older, included the donors.

This clonotype was seen more than once but under ten times. V was pared by 5 bases and J by 2 bases, with 11 bases of the junction left unmatched. CDR1 is SEHNR, CDR2 FQNEAQ, per germline (reference sequence). The CDR3 length is 17 residues. Multiplex touch-down PCR with TRB-A/B primers amplified rearranged V-D-J TRB sequences. TCRdb re-derived calls from the multiplex PCR reads in MiXCR, one entry per CDR3 protein. Of about 3,300 distinct CDR3 sequences in the sample, under 50% were seen once. Peripheral blood genomic DNA, not sorted cells or RNA, was the template. The sequenced material came from blood. V is TRBV7-9 and J is TRBJ2-3; TRBD2 agrees at 9 bases. The TCR sequence derives from a human donor in good health. The CDR3 DNA follows: TGTGCCAGCAGCCCTCGAGGTGGCGGGGGGGCCACAGATACGCAGTATTTT. This sequence encodes CASSPRGGGGATDTQYF.